These 9 T cell receptor beta chains share one sample of origin, sequenced in a study of T cells in Graves' hyperthyroidism and ophthalmopathy. Using RNA transcripts as the source, TCR beta CDR3 regions were amplified. The HTBI primer set was used in a first-round RT-PCR of the TCR CDR3. Using its own MiXCR run on the multiplex PCR reads, TCRdb lists one record per CDR3 protein. The top ten clones hold around 9.6% of a sample with hundreds of thousands of distinct CDR3 sequences, 14% of them seen once. The source material was blood. The receptors were gathered from a woman between 18 and 29 years old with Graves' hyperthyroidism.

This clonotype was detected ten times or more. The gene calls are TRBV28 and TRBJ2-1; a weak D match, TRBD2 (6 bases). Trimming shortened V by 6 bases and J by 4 bases, and 19 bases separated the two germline ends. The V gene's germline CDR1 is MDHEN and CDR2 SYDVKM. The CDR3 spans 16 residues. This CDR3 reads CASRLLEGGGYNEQFF. DNA for the CDR3: TGTGCCAGCAGGCTACTGGAGGGTGGGGGGTACAATGAGCAGTTCTTC. The full variable domain, in which reference TRBV28 and TRBJ2-1 provide the parts outside the CDR3, is DVKVTQSSRYLVKRTGEKVFLECVQDMDHENMFWYRQDPGLGLRLIYFSYDVKMKEKGDIPEGYSVSREKKERFSLILESASTNQTSMYLCASRLLEGGGYNEQFFGPGTRLTVL.

Worth noting for this clonotype: A much larger clone differs from this one at a single base, so this may be a read error. The chain uses TRBV7-2 and TRBJ2-3; no definite D call. This CDR3 has 14 amino acids. Trimming took 8 bases from V and 4 from J, leaving 16 bases between them. The V gene's germline CDR1 is SGHTA and CDR2 FQGNSA. Here the CDR3 reads CTSVSVDAPDTQYF. The CDR3 nucleotides are TGTACCAGCGTATCAGTCGACGCGCCAGATACGCAGTATTTT.

This clonotype has ten or more counts. This chain connects TRBV12-3 or TRBV12-4 to TRBJ2-1; D ambiguous. The length of the CDR3 is 11 residues. Trimming shortened V by 2 bases and J by 9 bases, and 5 bases separated the two germline ends. CDR3 bases: TGTGCCAGCAGTTTACCGGGTGAGCAGTTCTTC. This codes for CASSLPGEQFF.

There are many counts of this clonotype. This sequence joins TRBV3-1 and TRBJ1-1, with D unclear. CDR3 length equals 15 residues. V was cut by 1 base and J by 0 bases, with 9 bases left in between. From germline, CDR1 is LGHDT and CDR2 YNNKEL (reference sequence). Written as DNA, the CDR3 is TGTGCCAGCAGCCAAGGCGAGGTACTGAACACTGAAGCTTTCTTT. Its protein is CASSQGEVLNTEAFF. The variable domain in full, with the rest retrieved from reference TRBV3-1 and TRBJ1-1, is DTAVSQTPKYLVTQMGNDKSIKCEQNLGHDTMYWYKQDSKKFLKIMFSYNNKELIINETVPNRFSPKSPDKAHLNLHINSLELGDSAVYFCASSQGEVLNTEAFFGQGTRLTVV.

This clonotype was seen a few times. The chain has TRBV15 and TRBJ1-1; 7 bases are shared with TRBD1. The length of the CDR3 is 15 residues. V shed 3 bases, J shed 0 bases, and the junction held 4 bases outside the gene matches. Germline V lookup: CDR1 LNHNV, CDR2 YYDKDF (reference sequence). The CDR3 protein is CATSRGDRLNTEAFF. CDR3 nucleotide sequence: TGTGCCACCAGCAGGGGGGACAGATTGAACACTGAAGCTTTCTTT.

The chain is built from TRBV27 and TRBJ2-3, with D tentatively TRBD2 (6 bases). V lost 6 bases and J lost 6, with 16 bases in between. The germline V gene encodes CDR1 MNHEY and CDR2 SMNVEV (reference sequence). This CDR3 spans 14 amino acids. The DNA of the CDR3 is TGTGCCAGCAGCCCCATGGGCGGGATGGATACGCAGTATTTT. Translation gives CASSPMGGMDTQYF.

V and J are TRBV6-2 or TRBV6-3 and TRBJ1-6, with 10 bases matching TRBD1. Losses at the gene ends were 6 bases for V and 10 bases for J; bases not matched to a gene: 12. This CDR3 region has 16 residues. CDR1 and CDR2 from the germline V gene are MNHEY and SVGEGT. The CDR3 is CASRTPGQGFGSPLHF. CDR3 in DNA: TGTGCCAGCAGGACCCCGGGACAGGGGTTTGGCTCACCCCTCCACTTT.

This clonotype showed up just a few times. At one of its ends the junction is not consistent with the germline gene, which may arise from a read error. The genes are TRBV7-9 and TRBJ2-5, with D maybe TRBD1 (7 bases). CDR1 SEHNR and CDR2 FQNEAQ come from the germline V gene (reference sequence). CDR3 length: 15 residues. CDR3 loop: CASSLGRGQREAQYF. DNA for the CDR3: TGTGCCAGCAGCTTAGGGAGGGGGCAGCGAGAGGCCCAGTACTTC.

Regarding this clonotype: This sequence may be a read error, since a much larger clone differs from it by one base. The CDR3 loop reads CASREGLGASYEQFF. Here the CDR3 DNA reads TGTGCCAGCAGGGAGGGGCTTGGGGCCTCCTACGAGCAGTTCTTC. The V call is TRBV2, the J call TRBJ2-7; D possibly corresponds to TRBD2 (6 bases). The J call could be wrong; TRBJ2-1 is a better fit for the DNA end. This CDR3 contains 15 residues. Germline CDR1 SNHLY, CDR2 FYNNEI.